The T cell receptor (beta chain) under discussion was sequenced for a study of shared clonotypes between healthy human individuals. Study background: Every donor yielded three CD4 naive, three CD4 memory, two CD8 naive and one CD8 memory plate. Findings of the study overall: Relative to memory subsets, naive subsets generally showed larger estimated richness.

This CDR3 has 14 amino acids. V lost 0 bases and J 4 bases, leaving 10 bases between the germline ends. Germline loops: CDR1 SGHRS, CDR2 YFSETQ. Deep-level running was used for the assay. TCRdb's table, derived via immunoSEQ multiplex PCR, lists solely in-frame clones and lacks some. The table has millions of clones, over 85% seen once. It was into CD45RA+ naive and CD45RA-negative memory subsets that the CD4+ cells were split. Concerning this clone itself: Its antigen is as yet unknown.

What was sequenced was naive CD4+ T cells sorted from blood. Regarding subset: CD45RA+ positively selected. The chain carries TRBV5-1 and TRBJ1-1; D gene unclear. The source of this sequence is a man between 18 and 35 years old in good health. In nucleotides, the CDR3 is TGCGCCAGCAGCTTGGCTAGGGTGGGCACTGAAGCTTTCTTT. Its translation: CASSLARVGTEAFF.